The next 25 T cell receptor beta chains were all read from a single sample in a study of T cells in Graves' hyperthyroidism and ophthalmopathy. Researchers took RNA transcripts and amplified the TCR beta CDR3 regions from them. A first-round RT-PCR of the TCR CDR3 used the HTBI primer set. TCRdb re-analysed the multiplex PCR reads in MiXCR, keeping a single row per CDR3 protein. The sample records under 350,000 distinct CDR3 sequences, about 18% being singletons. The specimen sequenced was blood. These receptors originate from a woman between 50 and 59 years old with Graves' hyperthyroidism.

CDR3 sequence (DNA): TGTGCCAGCAGTTTAACGGCTACCGCACTCTACGAGCAGTACTTC. Protein: CASSLTATALYEQYF. The chain joins TRBV27 to TRBJ2-7; no firm D call. Between the trimmed V and J ends, which lost 2 bases and 3 bases, there was a span of 14 bases. The V gene's germline CDR1 is MNHEY and CDR2 SMNVEV (reference sequence). The CDR3 totals 15 residues.

The CDR3 DNA sequence: TGTGCCAGCAGTTCACGGCCTATAGGCAAAAACATTCAGTACTTC. Protein: CASSSRPIGKNIQYF. The chain couples TRBV6-1 to TRBJ2-4; D gene ambiguous. There are 15 residues in the CDR3. Germline loops: CDR1 MNHNS, CDR2 SASEGT. V lost 5 bases to trimming and J lost 3 bases, with 14 bases between them.

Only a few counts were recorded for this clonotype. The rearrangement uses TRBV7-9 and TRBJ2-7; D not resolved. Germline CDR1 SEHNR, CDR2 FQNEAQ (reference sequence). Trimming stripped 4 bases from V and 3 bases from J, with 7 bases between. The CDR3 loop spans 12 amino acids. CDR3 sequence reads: CASSSWDYEQYF. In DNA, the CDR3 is TGTGCCAGCAGCTCCTGGGACTACGAGCAGTACTTC. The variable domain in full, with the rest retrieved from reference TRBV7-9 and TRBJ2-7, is DTGVSQNPRHKITKRGQNVTFRCDPISEHNRLYWYRQTLGQGPEFLTYFQNEAQLEKSRLLSDRFSAERPKGSFSTLEIQRTEQGDSAMYLCASSSWDYEQYFGPGTRLTVT.

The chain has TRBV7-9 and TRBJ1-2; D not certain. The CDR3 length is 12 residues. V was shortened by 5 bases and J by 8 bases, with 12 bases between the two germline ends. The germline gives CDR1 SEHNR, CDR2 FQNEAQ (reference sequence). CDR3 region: CASSHAGGGYTF. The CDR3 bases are TGTGCCAGCAGCCACGCAGGCGGAGGCTACACCTTC.

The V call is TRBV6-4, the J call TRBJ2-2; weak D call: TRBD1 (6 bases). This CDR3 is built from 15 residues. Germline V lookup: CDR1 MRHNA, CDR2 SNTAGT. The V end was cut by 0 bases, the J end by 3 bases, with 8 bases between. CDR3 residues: CASSDSKGDTGELFF. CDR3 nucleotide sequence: TGTGCCAGCAGTGACTCGAAGGGGGACACCGGGGAGCTGTTTTTT.

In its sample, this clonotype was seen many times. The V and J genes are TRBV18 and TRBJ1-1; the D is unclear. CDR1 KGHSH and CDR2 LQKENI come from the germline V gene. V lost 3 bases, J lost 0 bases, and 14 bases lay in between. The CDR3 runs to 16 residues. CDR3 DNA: TGTGCCAGCTCACCGTTTGGTGAGGGCTTGAACACTGAAGCTTTCTTT. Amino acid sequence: CASSPFGEGLNTEAFF.

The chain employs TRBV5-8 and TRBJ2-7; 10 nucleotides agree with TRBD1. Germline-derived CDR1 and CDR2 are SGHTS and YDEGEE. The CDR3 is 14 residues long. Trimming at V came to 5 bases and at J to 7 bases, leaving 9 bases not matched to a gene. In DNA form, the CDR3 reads TGTGCCAGCAGGTCCGGGACAGGGGATTCTGAGCAGTACTTC. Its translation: CASRSGTGDSEQYF. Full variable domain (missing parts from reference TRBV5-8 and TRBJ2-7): EAGVTQSPTHLIKTRGQQATLRCSPISGHTSVYWYQQALGLGLQFLLWYDEGEERNRGNFPPRFSGRQFPNYSSELNVNALELEDSALYLCASRSGTGDSEQYFGPGTRLTVT.

CDR3 residues: CASSLYPLRMENTEAFF. For the CDR3, the DNA is TGTGCCAGCAGCTTATACCCCCTTCGGATGGAGAACACTGAAGCTTTCTTT. The V call is TRBV7-2, the J call TRBJ1-1; no clear D. Germline V gene data show CDR1 as SGHTA and CDR2 as FQGNSA. Trimming removed 2 bases at V and 1 base at J, with 17 bases between. The CDR3 consists of 17 residues. The full variable domain, in which reference TRBV7-2 and TRBJ1-1 provide the parts outside the CDR3, is GAGVSQSPSNKVTEKGKDVELRCDPISGHTALYWYRQSLGQGLEFLIYFQGNSAPDKSGLPSDRFSAERTGGSVSTLTIQRTQQEDSAVYLCASSLYPLRMENTEAFFGQGTRLTVV.

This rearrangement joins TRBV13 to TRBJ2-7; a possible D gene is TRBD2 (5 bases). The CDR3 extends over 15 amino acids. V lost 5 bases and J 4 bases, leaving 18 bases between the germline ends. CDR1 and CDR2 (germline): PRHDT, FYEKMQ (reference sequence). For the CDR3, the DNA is TGTGCCAGCAGCCCAGGACGCGGGCCCCTTTACGAGCAGTACTTC. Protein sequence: CASSPGRGPLYEQYF.

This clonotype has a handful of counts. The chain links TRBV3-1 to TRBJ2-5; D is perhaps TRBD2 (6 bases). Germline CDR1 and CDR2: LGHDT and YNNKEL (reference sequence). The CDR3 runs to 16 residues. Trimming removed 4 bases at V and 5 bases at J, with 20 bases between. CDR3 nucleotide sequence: TGTGCCAGCAGCCCGACGGGACTCGTTGGTAGGGAGACCCAGTACTTC. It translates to CASSPTGLVGRETQYF.

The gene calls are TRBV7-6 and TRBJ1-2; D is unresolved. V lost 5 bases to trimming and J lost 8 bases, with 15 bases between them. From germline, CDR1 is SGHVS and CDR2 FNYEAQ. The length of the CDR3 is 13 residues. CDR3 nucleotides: TGTGCCAGCAGCCCAGCGTTCGGTTTGGGCTACACCTTC. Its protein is CASSPAFGLGYTF.

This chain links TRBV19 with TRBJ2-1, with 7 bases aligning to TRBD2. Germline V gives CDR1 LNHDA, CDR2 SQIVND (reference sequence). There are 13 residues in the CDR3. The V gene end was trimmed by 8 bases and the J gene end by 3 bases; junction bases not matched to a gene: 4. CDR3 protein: CASASGIYNEQFF. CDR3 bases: TGTGCCAGTGCTAGCGGCATCTACAATGAGCAGTTCTTC.

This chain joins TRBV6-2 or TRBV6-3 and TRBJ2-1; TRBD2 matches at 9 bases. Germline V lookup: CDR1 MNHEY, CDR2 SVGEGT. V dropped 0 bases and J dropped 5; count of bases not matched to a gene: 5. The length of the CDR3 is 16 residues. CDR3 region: CASSYSRAGGNNEQFF. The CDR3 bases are TGTGCCAGCAGTTACTCGCGGGCGGGGGGGAACAATGAGCAGTTCTTC.

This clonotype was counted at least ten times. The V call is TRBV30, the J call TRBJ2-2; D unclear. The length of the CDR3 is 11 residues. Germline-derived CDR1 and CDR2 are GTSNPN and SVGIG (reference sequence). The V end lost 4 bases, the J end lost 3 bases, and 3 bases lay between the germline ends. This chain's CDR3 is CAWTDTGELFF. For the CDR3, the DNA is TGTGCCTGGACGGACACCGGGGAGCTGTTTTTT.

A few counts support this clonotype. This chain's CDR3 is CASSLGITSTNEQFF. CDR3 nucleotides: TGTGCCAGCAGCTTAGGGATTACAAGCACCAATGAGCAGTTCTTC. The chain is built from TRBV7-9 and TRBJ2-1; no clear D. The CDR3 contains 15 residues. Germline CDR1 SEHNR, CDR2 FQNEAQ (reference sequence). Trimming shortened V by 1 base and J by 6 bases, and 13 bases separated the two germline ends. The whole variable domain, filled in from reference TRBV7-9 and TRBJ2-1, reads DTGVSQNPRHKITKRGQNVTFRCDPISEHNRLYWYRQTLGQGPEFLTYFQNEAQLEKSRLLSDRFSAERPKGSFSTLEIQRTEQGDSAMYLCASSLGITSTNEQFFGPGTRLTVL.

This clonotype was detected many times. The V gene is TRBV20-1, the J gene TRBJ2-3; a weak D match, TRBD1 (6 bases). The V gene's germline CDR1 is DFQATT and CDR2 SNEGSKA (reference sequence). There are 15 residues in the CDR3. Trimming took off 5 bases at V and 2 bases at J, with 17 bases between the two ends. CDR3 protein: CSASTGTQSTDTQYF. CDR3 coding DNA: TGCAGTGCTTCAACCGGGACACAGTCCACAGATACGCAGTATTTT.

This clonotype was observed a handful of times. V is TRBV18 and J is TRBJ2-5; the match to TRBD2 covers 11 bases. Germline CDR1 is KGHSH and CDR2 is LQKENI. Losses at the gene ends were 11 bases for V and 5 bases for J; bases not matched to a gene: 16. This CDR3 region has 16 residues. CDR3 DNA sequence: TGTGCCTCGAACTTTCAGACTAGCGGGATACTGGAGACCCAGTACTTC. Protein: CASNFQTSGILETQYF.

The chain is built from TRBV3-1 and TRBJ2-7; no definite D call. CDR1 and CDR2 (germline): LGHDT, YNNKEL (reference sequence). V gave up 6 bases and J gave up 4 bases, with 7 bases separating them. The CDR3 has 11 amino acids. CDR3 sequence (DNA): TGTGCCAGCAGTTCTCTATACGAGCAGTACGTC. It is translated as CASSSLYEQYV.

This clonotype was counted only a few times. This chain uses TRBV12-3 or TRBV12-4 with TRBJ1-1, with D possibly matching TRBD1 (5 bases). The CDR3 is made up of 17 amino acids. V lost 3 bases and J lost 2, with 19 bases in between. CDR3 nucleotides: TGTGCCAGCAGTTTTATTTGGGGCCCACTTCCCAACACTGAAGCTTTCTTT. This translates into CASSFIWGPLPNTEAFF.

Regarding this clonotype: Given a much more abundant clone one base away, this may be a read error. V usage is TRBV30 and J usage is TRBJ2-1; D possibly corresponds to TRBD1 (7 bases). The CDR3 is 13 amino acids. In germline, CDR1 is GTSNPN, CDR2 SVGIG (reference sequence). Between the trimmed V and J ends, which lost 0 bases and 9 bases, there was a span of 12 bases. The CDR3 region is CAWSVQGGSEQFF. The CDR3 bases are TGTGCCTGGAGTGTCCAGGGGGGCAGTGAGCAGTTCTTC.

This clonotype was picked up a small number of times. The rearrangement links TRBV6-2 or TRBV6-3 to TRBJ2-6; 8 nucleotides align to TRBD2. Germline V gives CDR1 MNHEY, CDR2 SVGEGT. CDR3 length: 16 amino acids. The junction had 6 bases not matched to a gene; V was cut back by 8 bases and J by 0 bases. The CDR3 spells CASGLSGSSGANVLTF. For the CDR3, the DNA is TGTGCCAGCGGGCTAAGCGGGAGCTCTGGGGCCAACGTCCTGACTTTC.

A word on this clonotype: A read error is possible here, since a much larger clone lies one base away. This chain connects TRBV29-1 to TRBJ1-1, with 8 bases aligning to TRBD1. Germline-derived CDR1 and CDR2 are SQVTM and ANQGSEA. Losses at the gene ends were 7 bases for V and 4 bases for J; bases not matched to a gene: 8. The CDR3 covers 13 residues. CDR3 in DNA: TGCAGCGCTGAGGCAGGGGGCTTCACTGAAGCTTTCTTT. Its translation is CSAEAGGFTEAFF.

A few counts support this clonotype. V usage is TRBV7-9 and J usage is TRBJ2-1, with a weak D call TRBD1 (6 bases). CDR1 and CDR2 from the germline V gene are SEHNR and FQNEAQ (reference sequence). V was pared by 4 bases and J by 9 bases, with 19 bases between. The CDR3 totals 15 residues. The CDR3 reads CASSSLTGPRGEQFF. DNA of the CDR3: TGTGCCAGCAGCTCACTGACAGGCCCTCGAGGTGAGCAGTTCTTC.

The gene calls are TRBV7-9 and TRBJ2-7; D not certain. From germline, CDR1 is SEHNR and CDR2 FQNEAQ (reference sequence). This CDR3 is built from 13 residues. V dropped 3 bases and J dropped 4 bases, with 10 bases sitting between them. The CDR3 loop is CASSFQVGYEQYF. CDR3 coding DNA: TGTGCCAGCAGCTTCCAGGTTGGATACGAGCAGTACTTC.

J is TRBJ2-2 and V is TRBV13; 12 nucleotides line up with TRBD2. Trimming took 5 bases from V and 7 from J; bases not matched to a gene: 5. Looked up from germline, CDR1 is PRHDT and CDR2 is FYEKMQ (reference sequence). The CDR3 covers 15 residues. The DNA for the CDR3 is TGTGCCAGCAGCCTAGCGGGAGGGCCTCTCGGGGAGCTGTTTTTT. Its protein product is CASSLAGGPLGELFF.